A single T cell receptor (beta chain) is shown here with its context. Its specificity is not known. Though nominally healthy at sampling, donors likely had unrecorded immune exposures. These data come from a study of cytomegalovirus exposure and HLA in healthy donors. Trimming stripped 2 bases from V and 8 bases from J, with 15 bases between. Looked up from germline, CDR1 is MNHNS and CDR2 is SASEGT. The CDR3 is 14 residues long. General study results and limits: Across HLA loci, a later analysis found differing TCR association rates, with DRB1 most and HLA-C fewest. As was reported, the HLA-A and HLA-B alleles of most subjects were accurately predicted from TCR beta sequences.

A multiplex PCR was run with 60 Vbeta primers and 13 Jbeta primers. Measured with immunoSEQ multiplex PCR; TCRdb has only the in-frame clones, and not every one. There are about 130,000 clones in the sample; roughly 81% occur only once, and 0.95% to 1.4% lies in the top ten. Sequenced input: PBMCs. This TCR came from a woman in her thirties in good health and CMV-seronegative. The chain combines TRBV6-1 with TRBJ1-2; possible D gene TRBD1, 5 bases. CDR3 sequence reads: CASSEQGGARGYTF. DNA for the CDR3: TGTGCCAGCAGTGAACAAGGAGGGGCGCGCGGCTACACCTTC.